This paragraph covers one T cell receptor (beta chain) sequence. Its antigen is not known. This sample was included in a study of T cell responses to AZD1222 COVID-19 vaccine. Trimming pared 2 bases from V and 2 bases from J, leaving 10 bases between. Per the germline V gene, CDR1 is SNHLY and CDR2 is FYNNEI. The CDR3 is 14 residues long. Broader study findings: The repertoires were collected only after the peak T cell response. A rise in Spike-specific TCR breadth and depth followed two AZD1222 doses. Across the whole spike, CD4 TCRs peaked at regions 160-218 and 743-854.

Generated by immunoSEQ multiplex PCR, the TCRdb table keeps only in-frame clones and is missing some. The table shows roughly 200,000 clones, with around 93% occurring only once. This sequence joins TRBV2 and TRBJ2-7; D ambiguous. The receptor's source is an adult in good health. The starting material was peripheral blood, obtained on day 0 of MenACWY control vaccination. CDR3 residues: CASSERQLPYEQYF. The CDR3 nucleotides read TGTGCCAGCAGTGAACGCCAGCTACCCTACGAGCAGTACTTC.